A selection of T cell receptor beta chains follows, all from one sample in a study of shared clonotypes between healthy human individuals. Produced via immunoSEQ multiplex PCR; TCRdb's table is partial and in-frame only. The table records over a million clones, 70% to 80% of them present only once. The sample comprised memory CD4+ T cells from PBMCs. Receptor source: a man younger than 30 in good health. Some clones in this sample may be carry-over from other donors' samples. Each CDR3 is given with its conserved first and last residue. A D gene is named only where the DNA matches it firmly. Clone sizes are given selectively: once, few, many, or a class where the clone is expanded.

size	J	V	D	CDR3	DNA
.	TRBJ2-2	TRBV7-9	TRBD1	CASRDQGAPGELFF	TGTGCCAGCAGAGATCAGGGGGCCCCCGGGGAGCTGTTTTTT
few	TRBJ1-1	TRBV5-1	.	CASSLLGNTEAFF	TGCGCCAGCAGCTTGCTGGGGAACACTGAAGCTTTCTTT
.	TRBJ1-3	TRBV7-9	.	CASRLGSGNTIYF	TGTGCCAGCAGATTAGGGTCTGGAAACACCATATATTTT
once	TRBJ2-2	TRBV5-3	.	CARSQKQTRQNDGELFF	TGTGCCAGAAGCCAGAAACAGACAAGGCAGAACGACGGGGAGCTGTTTTTT
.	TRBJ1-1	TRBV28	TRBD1	CASSLKGTGSTEAFF	TGTGCCAGCAGTTTAAAAGGGACAGGATCCACTGAAGCTTTCTTT
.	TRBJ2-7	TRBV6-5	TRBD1	CASIPGGQGATEQYF	TGTGCCAGCATCCCAGGGGGACAGGGGGCCACTGAGCAGTACTTC
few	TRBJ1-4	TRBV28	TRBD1	CASSFWAGGREKLFF	TGTGCCAGCAGTTTTTGGGCAGGGGGCCGGGAAAAACTGTTTTTT
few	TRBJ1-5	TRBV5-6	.	CASSLAEREDQPQHF	TGTGCCAGCAGCTTGGCGGAAAGAGAGGATCAGCCCCAGCATTTT
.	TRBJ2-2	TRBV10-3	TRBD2	CAISDLAGEARHGELFF	TGTGCCATCAGTGATCTAGCGGGAGAAGCTCGGCACGGGGAGCTGTTTTTT
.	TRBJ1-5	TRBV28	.	CASIPRSTGNQPQHF	TGTGCCAGCATCCCCCGATCGACAGGCAATCAGCCCCAGCATTTT
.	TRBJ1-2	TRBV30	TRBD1	CAWSGQGVYGYTF	TGTGCCTGGAGTGGACAGGGGGTCTATGGCTACACCTTC
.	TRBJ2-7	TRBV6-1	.	CASSETAWTDYSYEQYF	TGTGCCAGCAGTGAAACTGCCTGGACAGATTACTCCTACGAGCAGTACTTC
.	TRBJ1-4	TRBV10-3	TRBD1	CAISSDRGDEKLFF	TGTGCCATCAGCTCGGACAGGGGGGATGAAAAACTGTTTTTT
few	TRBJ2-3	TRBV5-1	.	CASSFSGGGTDTQYF	TGCGCCAGCAGCTTTTCTGGGGGTGGTACAGATACGCAGTATTTT
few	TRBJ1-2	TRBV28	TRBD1	CASIMTGGDGYTF	TGTGCCAGCATCATGACAGGGGGGGATGGCTACACCTTC
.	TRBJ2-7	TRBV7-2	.	CASSSRSTYEQYF	TGTGCCAGCAGCTCGAGATCCACCTACGAGCAGTACTTC
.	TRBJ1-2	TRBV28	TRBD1	CASSRRDRVYGYTF	TGTGCCAGCAGCCGCCGGGACAGAGTCTATGGCTACACCTTC
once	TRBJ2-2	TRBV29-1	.	CSVWTEPNTGELFF	TGCAGCGTTTGGACAGAGCCGAACACCGGGGAGCTGTTTTTT
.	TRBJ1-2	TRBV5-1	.	CASSLVGEPRGYTF	TGCGCCAGCAGCTTGGTGGGAGAACCGAGGGGCTACACCTTC
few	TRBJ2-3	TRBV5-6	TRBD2	CASSKERETTDTQYF	TGTGCCAGCAGCAAAGAGCGGGAGACGACAGATACGCAGTATTTT
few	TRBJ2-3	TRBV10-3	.	CAISESGLGGTDTQYF	TGTGCCATCAGTGAGTCCGGGCTGGGTGGGACAGATACGCAGTATTTT
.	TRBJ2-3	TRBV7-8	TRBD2	CASSPTLAGTDTQYF	TGTGCCAGCAGCCCAACTCTAGCGGGCACAGATACGCAGTATTTT
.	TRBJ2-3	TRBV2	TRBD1	CASRWAGGSTDTQYF	TGTGCCAGCAGATGGGCAGGGGGAAGCACAGATACGCAGTATTTT
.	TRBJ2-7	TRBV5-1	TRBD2	CASSFSGTGGEQYF	TGCGCCAGCAGCTTTTCAGGGACCGGGGGGGAGCAGTACTTC
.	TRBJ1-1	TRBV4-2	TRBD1	CASSRGQGLFTEAFF	TGTGCCAGCAGCCGGGGACAGGGCCTTTTCACTGAAGCTTTCTTT
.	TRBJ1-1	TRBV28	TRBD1	CASTQRRDRVPAEAFF	TGTGCCAGCACCCAACGGCGGGACAGGGTCCCCGCTGAAGCTTTCTTT
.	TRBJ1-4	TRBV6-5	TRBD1	CASRQEGAIEKLFF	TGTGCCAGCAGACAAGAGGGGGCGATTGAAAAACTGTTTTTT
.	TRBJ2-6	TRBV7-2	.	CASSLSLTGANVLTF	TGTGCCAGCAGCTTAAGCTTAACCGGGGCCAACGTCCTGACTTTC
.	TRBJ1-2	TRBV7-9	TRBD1	CASSLGDRRGYTF	TGTGCCAGCAGCTTAGGGGACAGGAGGGGCTACACCTTC
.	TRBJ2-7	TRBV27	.	CASSPGTRPYEQYF	TGTGCCAGCAGCCCAGGGACACGTCCTTACGAGCAGTACTTC
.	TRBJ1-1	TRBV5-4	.	CASSRAPGGGTEAFF	TGTGCCAGCAGTAGGGCCCCCGGCGGGGGCACTGAAGCTTTCTTT
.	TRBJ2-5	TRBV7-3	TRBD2	CASSSSGTRETQYF	TGTGCCAGCAGCTCTAGCGGGACGAGAGAGACCCAGTACTTC
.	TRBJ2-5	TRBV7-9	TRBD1	CASSRIRDRNQETQYF	TGTGCCAGCAGCCGAATACGGGACAGGAACCAAGAGACCCAGTACTTC
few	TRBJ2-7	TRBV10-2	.	CASSVSSLYEQYF	TGCGCCAGCAGTGTTTCTAGCTTGTACGAGCAGTACTTC
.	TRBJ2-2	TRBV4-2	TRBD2	CASSQVRASGPTGELFF	TGTGCCAGCAGCCAAGTCCGGGCTAGCGGGCCCACCGGGGAGCTGTTTTTT
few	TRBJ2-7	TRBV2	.	CASTAVGEQYF	TGTGCCAGCACGGCGGTTGGAGAGCAGTACTTC